This T cell receptor beta chain is from a study of T cells in localized non-small cell lung cancer. General study results and limits: Adjacent lung exhibited a median of about 57 among the 100 most abundant tumor clones. In uninvolved adjacent lung, T cell clonality reached its highest value, exceeding tumor. Only one tumor region went through sequencing, so heterogeneity may still be there.

Of note for this clone: Its antigen is still unknown.

Measured with immunoSEQ multiplex PCR; TCRdb has only the in-frame clones, and not every one. This sample has tens of thousands of clones; roughly 90% occur once, and the top ten carry approximately 5%. The V and J ends lost 4 bases and 7 bases respectively, with 15 bases between them. The germline V gene encodes CDR1 SGDLS and CDR2 YYNGEE. This CDR3 is built from 13 residues. The sample here was peripheral blood, taken before any cancer treatment. The TCR comes from a woman aged 40-69 years with stage I lung adenocarcinoma. V is TRBV9 and J is TRBJ2-7, with D perhaps TRBD1 (5 bases). The CDR3 region has the DNA TGTGCCAGCAGCCTCGCCCAGGGCCGGGAGCAGTACTTC. Encoded protein: CASSLAQGREQYF.